The 6 T cell receptor beta chains below were found in one sample sequenced in a study of monozygotic twins with inflammatory bowel disease. TCRdb reprocessed the 5' RACE reads and keeps a single row for each CDR3 protein, giving no DNA. The sample has about 450,000 distinct CDR3 sequences. Material for sequencing was blood. These TCRs come from a human donor with ulcerative colitis or Crohn's disease, or a healthy co-twin of an affected twin (not recorded which).

V gene TRBV5-6 combines with J gene TRBJ1-6; the TRBD1 assignment by TCRdb is unverifiable without DNA. The CDR3 loop spans 15 amino acids. Germline V gene lookup returns CDR1 SGHDT and CDR2 YYEEEE. The CDR3 loop reads CASSLGGQGNSPLHF.

CDR3 region: CASSDNKERYSGNTIYF. The chain links TRBV2 to TRBJ1-3; TCRdb proposes TRBD1, but this gene call is untestable without DNA. Germline values: CDR1 SNHLY, CDR2 FYNNEI. There are 17 residues in the CDR3.

This chain links TRBV7-6 with TRBJ2-1; there is no DNA to check the TCRdb D call of TRBD2. The CDR3 consists of 17 residues. Germline V gene lookup returns CDR1 SGHVS and CDR2 FNYEAQ. This chain's CDR3 is CASSLGPLAGGNNEQFF.

The chain carries TRBV5-5 and TRBJ2-1; TCRdb names TRBD2, which stays unverified in the absence of DNA. This CDR3 is built from 15 residues. In germline, CDR1 is SGHKS, CDR2 YYEKEE (reference sequence). CDR3 in amino acids: CASSRTGLASDEQFF. The full variable domain, rest sourced from reference TRBV5-5 and TRBJ2-1, is DAGVTQSPTHLIKTRGQQVTLRCSPISGHKSVSWYQQVLGQGPQFIFQYYEKEERGRGNFPDRFSARQFPNYSSELNVNALLLGDSALYLCASSRTGLASDEQFFGPGTRLTVL.

J is TRBJ1-4 and V is TRBV3-1; TCRdb outputs TRBD1, but without DNA this stays unchecked. This CDR3 has 15 residues. Germline V gene lookup returns CDR1 LGHDT and CDR2 YNNKEL (reference sequence). This chain's CDR3 is CASSQTGQGSEKLFF. Full variable domain (missing parts from reference TRBV3-1 and TRBJ1-4): DTAVSQTPKYLVTQMGNDKSIKCEQNLGHDTMYWYKQDSKKFLKIMFSYNNKELIINETVPNRFSPKSPDKAHLNLHINSLELGDSAVYFCASSQTGQGSEKLFFGSGTQLSVL.

V usage is TRBV5-4 and J usage is TRBJ1-1; the D call of TRBD1 rests on TCRdb alone, since no DNA is present to check it. Germline V gene sequence: CDR1 SGHNT, CDR2 YYREEE (reference sequence). The CDR3 consists of 14 residues. The CDR3 reads CASSRGQGETEAFF.